One sample yielded the 15 T cell receptor beta chains listed below, sequenced in a study of blood T cell repertoires in COVID-19. The table came from immunoSEQ multiplex PCR; TCRdb's copy has only in-frame clones and leaves some out. The sample contains 300,000 or so clones, 88% of which appear only once. Specimen: peripheral blood. These TCRs come from a woman aged 25 to 45 who had recovered from COVID-19.

The V and J genes are TRBV9 and TRBJ2-2, with 9 bases identical to TRBD2. CDR3 length: 19 residues. V was pared by 0 bases and J by 1 base, with 10 bases of the junction left unmatched. Germline values: CDR1 SGDLS, CDR2 YYNGEE. Here the CDR3 DNA reads TGTGCCAGCAGCGTAGCGAAAGCGGGGGGCCTCCTGAACACCGGGGAGCTGTTTTTT. This sequence encodes CASSVAKAGGLLNTGELFF.

CDR3 nucleotides: TGTGCCTGGAGTGGTGGGGCGGATGAAAAACTGTTTTTT. The encoded protein is CAWSGGADEKLFF. The chain has TRBV30 and TRBJ1-4; possibly TRBD1 for D (5 bases). Trimming stripped 1 base from V and 6 bases from J, with 9 bases between. Germline V gene data show CDR1 as GTSNPN and CDR2 as SVGIG (reference sequence). This CDR3 region has 13 residues.

V gene TRBV13 combines with J gene TRBJ1-2; 8 bases agree with TRBD1. Per the germline V gene, CDR1 is PRHDT and CDR2 is FYEKMQ (reference sequence). Trimming cost V 5 bases and J 4 bases; bases outside gene matches: 3. CDR3 length equals 13 residues. CDR3 loop: CASSLRGPYGYTF. CDR3 in DNA: TGTGCCAGCAGCCTCAGGGGGCCCTATGGCTACACCTTC. The variable domain in full, completed from reference TRBV13 and TRBJ1-2, reads AAGVIQSPRHLIKEKRETATLKCYPIPRHDTVYWYQQGPGQDPQFLISFYEKMQSDKGSIPDRFSAQQFSDYHSELNMSSLELGDSALYFCASSLRGPYGYTFGSGTRLTVV.

V and J are TRBV21-1 and TRBJ1-1; the table's D call TRBD1 went unverified against the DNA. TRBV21-1 corresponds to a pseudogene. CDR3 size: 17 residues. CDR3 in amino acids: CASSSQGDDGGGTEAFF. The CDR3 DNA reads TGTGCCAGCAGCAGTCAGGGGGACGACGGTGGAGGCACTGAAGCTTTCTTT.

This clone was seen just once. The rearrangement links TRBV7-3 to TRBJ2-3; 7 nucleotides match TRBD2. V lost 2 bases to trimming and J lost 3 bases; unmatched junction nucleotides: 5. This CDR3 has 15 amino acids. Germline CDR1 and CDR2: SGHTA and FQGTGA. CDR3 sequence reads: CASSLGGGGTDTQYF. DNA of the CDR3: TGTGCCAGCAGCTTAGGCGGGGGAGGTACAGATACGCAGTATTTT.

This clone was counted a single time. The chain links TRBV11-3 to TRBJ2-5; 9 positions match TRBD1. Trimming cost V 3 bases and J 5 bases; bases outside gene matches: 7. This CDR3 is built from 15 residues. Germline CDR1 is SGHNT and CDR2 is YENEEA. For the CDR3, the DNA is TGTGCCAGCAGCTTCGGGACAGGGAGTAGGGAGACCCAGTACTTC. Translating gives CASSFGTGSRETQYF.

The chain recombines TRBV7-3 with TRBJ2-1; TRBD1 agrees at 7 bases. This CDR3 is built from 15 residues. Germline CDR1 is SGHTA and CDR2 is FQGTGA. V lost 3 bases and J lost 0; bases outside the gene matches: 2. CDR3 nucleotides: TGTGCCAGCAGCTTCAGGGGGAGCTCCTACAATGAGCAGTTCTTC. Translating it yields CASSFRGSSYNEQFF.

The rearrangement uses TRBV5-1 and TRBJ1-1, with D perhaps matching TRBD1 (6 bases). V was cut by 4 bases and J by 0 bases, with 16 bases left in between. The CDR3 runs to 16 residues. CDR1 and CDR2 (germline): SGHRS, YFSETQ. CDR3 nucleotides: TGCGCCAGCAGCATGCAGGGGTTAGGGGTGAACACTGAAGCTTTCTTT. It specifies CASSMQGLGVNTEAFF.

This clone was detected only once. The CDR3 DNA is TGTGCCACCCTGGTAGGGGAAAGTGGCAATCAGCCCCAGCATTTT. It codes for CATLVGESGNQPQHF. V and J are TRBV10-3 and TRBJ1-5; a weak D match, TRBD1 (5 bases). Germline V gene sequence: CDR1 ENHRY, CDR2 SYGVKD. The germline V and J ends were trimmed by 10 bases and 2 bases, with 18 bases remaining between them. The CDR3 spans 15 residues.

The V gene is TRBV27, the J gene TRBJ2-7; 9 bases are shared with TRBD1. The CDR3 spans 14 residues. V shed 3 bases, J shed 1 base, and the junction held 1 base outside the gene matches. Germline lookup yields CDR1 MNHEY and CDR2 SMNVEV (reference sequence). This chain's CDR3 is CASSFGTGSYEQYF. CDR3 sequence (DNA): TGTGCCAGCAGTTTCGGGACAGGGTCCTACGAGCAGTACTTC.

The V call is TRBV19, the J call TRBJ1-6; TRBD1 is a possible D gene (6 bases). There are 16 residues in the CDR3. From germline, CDR1 is LNHDA and CDR2 SQIVND (reference sequence). V was cut by 4 bases and J by 9 bases, with 19 bases left in between. In nucleotides, the CDR3 is TGTGCCAGTAGTACGTTTCCACAGGGTTCGGCTTCACCCCTCCACTTT. Translated, it gives CASSTFPQGSASPLHF.

This sequence joins TRBV7-2 and TRBJ2-6; 8 nucleotides agree with TRBD2. The germline V gene has CDR1 SGHTA and CDR2 FQGNSA. J was trimmed by 4 bases and V by 5 bases; bases with no gene match: 7. The CDR3 sequence is 16 residues long. The CDR3 nucleotides are TGTGCCAGCAGCCGTAGAGCGGGGGCAGGGGCCAACGTCCTGACTTTC. As protein: CASSRRAGAGANVLTF.

This clone was seen a single time. This chain links TRBV10-3 with TRBJ1-5; the match to TRBD1 covers 7 bases. The J segment lost 7 bases and the V segment lost 7 bases, leaving 4 bases of the junction unmatched. Germline V gene lookup returns CDR1 ENHRY and CDR2 SYGVKD. The CDR3 length is 12 residues. The CDR3 spells CAIKGAGQPQHF. The CDR3 DNA sequence: TGTGCCATCAAGGGGGCCGGGCAGCCCCAGCATTTT.

The chain combines TRBV27 with TRBJ1-2; 8 bases are a match to TRBD1. The CDR3 runs 14 residues. V gave up 8 bases and J gave up 7 bases; unmatched junction bases: 12. Per the germline V gene, CDR1 is MNHEY and CDR2 is SMNVEV (reference sequence). CDR3 region: CASGIRLDRAGYTF. The CDR3 region has the DNA TGTGCCAGCGGGATAAGGCTGGACAGGGCTGGCTACACCTTC.

V is TRBV28 and J is TRBJ2-1; TRBD2 might be the D (7 bases). Per germline, CDR1 MDHEN and CDR2 SYDVKM. V was shortened by 6 bases and J by 0 bases, with 12 bases between the two germline ends. This CDR3 contains 15 residues. CDR3 nucleotide sequence: TGTGCCAGCAGCCGAGGGGGGGGCTCCTACAATGAGCAGTTCTTC. This sequence encodes CASSRGGGSYNEQFF.